The 17 T cell receptor beta chains reported below all come from one sample, sequenced in a study of T cells in tumors after PD-1 blockade. The sample's time point: first of two pre-therapy site-matched biopsies two to three months apart. Libraries were prepared by immunoSEQ multiplex PCR; TCRdb keeps only in-frame clonotypes and omits some of them. The repertoire includes 3,500 to 4,500 clones, around 70% of them detected once, and 6.5% to 9% sits in the top ten. This specimen was tumor tissue, taken before anti-PD-1 treatment. All receptors derive from a human donor with basal cell carcinoma.

The chain links TRBV25-1 to TRBJ1-4; tentatively, D is TRBD1 (5 bases). Germline lookup yields CDR1 MGHDK and CDR2 SYGVNS. CDR3 length: 15 residues. V was clipped by 4 bases and J by 8 bases, with 17 bases between them. The chain's CDR3 is CASSGGLLLGEKLFF. In DNA form, the CDR3 reads TGTGCCAGCAGTGGGGGCCTCCTCCTGGGCGAAAAACTGTTTTTT.

There are a few counts of this clone. The genes are TRBV28 and TRBJ1-2, with D possibly TRBD1 on 5 matching bases. Germline-derived CDR1 and CDR2 are MDHEN and SYDVKM. With 5 bases removed from V and 4 bases from J, the gap between germline ends came to 8 bases. The CDR3 is 12 residues long. The DNA of the CDR3 is TGTGCCAGCAGTCTTGACAGCTATGGCTACACCTTC. It specifies CASSLDSYGYTF.

This clone appeared a few times. This rearrangement joins TRBV5-4 to TRBJ1-4; 8 bases agree with TRBD1. The trim removed 4 bases at V and 8 bases at J, leaving 10 bases unmatched. The CDR3 extends over 15 amino acids. From germline, CDR1 is SGHNT and CDR2 YYREEE (reference sequence). CDR3 region: CASSPGGQGREKLFF. In DNA form, the CDR3 reads TGTGCCAGCAGCCCCGGTGGACAGGGAAGAGAAAAACTGTTTTTT.

The chain couples TRBV4-1 to TRBJ1-6, with D possibly TRBD1 on 6 matching bases. Germline CDR1 is MGHRA and CDR2 is YSYEKL. The CDR3 is 16 residues long. V lost 0 bases and J 2 bases, leaving 8 bases between the germline ends. CDR3 amino acids: CASSQEGAAYNSPLHF. The DNA for the CDR3 is TGCGCCAGCAGCCAAGAGGGGGCGGCCTATAATTCACCCCTCCACTTT.

The chain is built from TRBV11-3 and TRBJ1-6; TRBD1 might be the D (5 bases). The CDR3 runs to 14 residues. The ends were cut back, 1 base at V and 7 bases at J, with 8 bases in the middle. In germline, CDR1 is SGHNT, CDR2 YENEEA. The CDR3 protein is CASSLGGANSPLHF. Here the CDR3 DNA reads TGTGCCAGCAGCTTAGGGGGCGCGAATTCACCCCTCCACTTT.

The chain carries TRBV14 and TRBJ1-2; no clear D. Germline CDR1 is SGHDN and CDR2 is FVKESK. CDR3 length: 13 amino acids. Trimming removed 2 bases from V and 7 bases from J, with 11 bases in between. The CDR3 spells CASSQILGSGYTF. CDR3 sequence (DNA): TGTGCCAGCAGCCAAATCCTAGGCTCTGGCTACACCTTC.

This clone was found a few times. The chain combines TRBV2 with TRBJ2-1, with TRBD2 as a possible D gene (7 bases). V lost 8 bases to trimming and J lost 1 base, with 18 bases between them. Germline V gene data show CDR1 as SNHLY and CDR2 as FYNNEI. CDR3 size: 16 residues. CDR3 DNA: TGTGCCAGCTCCGGACGGGGGGCCCTTTCCTACAATGAGCAGTTCTTC. Encoded protein: CASSGRGALSYNEQFF.

This rearrangement joins TRBV7-8 to TRBJ2-1; no clear D. CDR3 size: 12 residues. Trimming removed 5 bases at V and 9 bases at J, with 11 bases between. Germline values: CDR1 SGHVS, CDR2 FQNEAQ. The CDR3 sequence: CASSQSMGEQFF. Written as DNA, the CDR3 is TGTGCCAGCAGCCAATCGATGGGTGAGCAGTTCTTC.

This clone has only a few counts. The V and J genes are TRBV29-1 and TRBJ2-1; 8 bases match TRBD1. Germline CDR1 and CDR2: SQVTM and ANQGSEA. This CDR3 has 13 residues. V dropped 6 bases and J dropped 4; count of bases not matched to a gene: 5. CDR3 sequence reads: CSVRDRLYNEQFF. The CDR3 DNA is TGCAGCGTCCGGGACAGGCTATACAATGAGCAGTTCTTC.

The rearrangement uses TRBV5-6 and TRBJ2-1; TRBD2 matches at 7 bases. V gave up 2 bases and J gave up 8 bases; unmatched junction bases: 10. Germline V gene lookup returns CDR1 SGHDT and CDR2 YYEEEE. The CDR3 is 15 residues long. The CDR3 nucleotides read TGTGCCAGCAGCTTATGGGGGGGGAGTCGCCATGAGCAGTTCTTC. It encodes CASSLWGGSRHEQFF.

The gene calls are TRBV30 and TRBJ2-3; D possibly corresponds to TRBD2 (7 bases). Trimming left V 2 bases short and J 4 bases short, with 22 bases between. This CDR3 has 17 amino acids. CDR1 is GTSNPN and CDR2 is SVGIG in the germline V gene (reference sequence). CDR3: CAWSRIWGGAFPDTQYF. CDR3 nucleotides: TGTGCCTGGAGTAGAATTTGGGGGGGGGCCTTTCCAGATACGCAGTATTTT.

This chain joins TRBV24-1 and TRBJ1-5, with D perhaps TRBD1 (5 bases). V shed 2 bases and J shed 3 bases, with 10 bases lying between them. CDR3 length: 15 residues. The germline CDR1 and CDR2 sequences are KGHDR and SFDVKD. The CDR3 coding sequence is TGTGCCACCAGTGATTCCAGGGCGCCCAATCAGCCCCAGCATTTT. It is translated as CATSDSRAPNQPQHF.

The chain links TRBV27 to TRBJ2-4, with a weak D call TRBD2 (5 bases). This CDR3 is built from 14 residues. The V gene lost 4 bases and the J gene lost 7 bases, with 14 bases spanning the gap. Germline CDR1 reads MNHEY; CDR2 reads SMNVEV (reference sequence). The CDR3 protein is CASSYSGKANIQYF. The CDR3, as DNA: TGTGCCAGCAGTTACTCGGGGAAGGCGAACATTCAGTACTTC.

V gene TRBV18 combines with J gene TRBJ2-7, with 8 bases matching TRBD1. V gave up 0 bases and J gave up 6 bases; unmatched junction bases: 7. In germline, CDR1 is KGHSH, CDR2 LQKENI. This CDR3 has 15 amino acids. The CDR3 region is CASSPPLDRDREQYF. The CDR3 coding sequence is TGTGCCAGCTCACCACCGTTGGACAGGGATCGCGAGCAGTACTTC.

This sequence joins TRBV12-5 and TRBJ1-3, with a possible D match to TRBD1 (5 bases). Trimming pared 1 base from V and 0 bases from J, leaving 16 bases between. The CDR3 sequence is 18 residues long. Germline V gene data show CDR1 as LGHNT and CDR2 as FRNRAP. The CDR3 here is CASGLDANRRDSGNTIYF. In nucleotides, the CDR3 is TGTGCTAGTGGTTTGGATGCCAACAGGAGAGACTCTGGAAACACCATATATTTT.

The rearrangement joins TRBV5-1 to TRBJ1-2; possibly TRBD1 for D (5 bases). CDR1 is SGHRS and CDR2 is YFSETQ in the germline V gene. The CDR3 loop spans 13 amino acids. Deletions cut 4 bases from V and 8 bases from J, with 15 bases between. The CDR3 reads CASSAGTRLGYTF. CDR3 DNA sequence: TGCGCCAGCAGCGCCGGGACCCGTCTGGGCTACACCTTC.

The chain has TRBV5-5 and TRBJ2-2; a weak D match, TRBD1 (5 bases). Germline V lookup: CDR1 SGHKS, CDR2 YYEKEE (reference sequence). Trimming removed 0 bases from V and 4 bases from J, with 10 bases in between. CDR3 length: 15 residues. The CDR3 reads CASSLAGSTTGELFF. The CDR3 region has the DNA TGTGCCAGCAGCTTGGCAGGGTCGACCACCGGGGAGCTGTTTTTT. The whole variable domain, remainder taken from reference TRBV5-5 and TRBJ2-2, is DAGVTQSPTHLIKTRGQQVTLRCSPISGHKSVSWYQQVLGQGPQFIFQYYEKEERGRGNFPDRFSARQFPNYSSELNVNALLLGDSALYLCASSLAGSTTGELFFGEGSRLTVL.